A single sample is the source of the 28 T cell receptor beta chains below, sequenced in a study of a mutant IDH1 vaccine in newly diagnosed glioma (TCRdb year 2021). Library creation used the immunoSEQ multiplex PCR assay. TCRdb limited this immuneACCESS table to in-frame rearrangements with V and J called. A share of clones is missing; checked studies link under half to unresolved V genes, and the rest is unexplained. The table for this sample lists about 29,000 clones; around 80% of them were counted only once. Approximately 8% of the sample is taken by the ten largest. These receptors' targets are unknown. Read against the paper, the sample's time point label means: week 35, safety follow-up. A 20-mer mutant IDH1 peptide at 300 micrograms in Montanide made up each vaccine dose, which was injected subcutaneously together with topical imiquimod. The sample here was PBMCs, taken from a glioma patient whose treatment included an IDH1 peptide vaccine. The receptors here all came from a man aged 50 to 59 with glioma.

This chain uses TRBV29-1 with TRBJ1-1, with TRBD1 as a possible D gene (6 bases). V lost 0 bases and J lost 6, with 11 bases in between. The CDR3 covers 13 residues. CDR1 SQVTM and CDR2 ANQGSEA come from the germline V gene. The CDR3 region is CSVEDRSGAEAFF. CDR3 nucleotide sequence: TGCAGCGTTGAAGATCGATCAGGGGCTGAAGCTTTCTTT. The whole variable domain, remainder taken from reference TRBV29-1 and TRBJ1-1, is SAVISQKPSRDICQRGTSLTIQCQVDSQVTMMFWYRQQPGQSLTLIATANQGSEATYESGFVIDKFPISRPNLTFSTLTVSNMSPEDSSIYLCSVEDRSGAEAFFGQGTRLTVV.

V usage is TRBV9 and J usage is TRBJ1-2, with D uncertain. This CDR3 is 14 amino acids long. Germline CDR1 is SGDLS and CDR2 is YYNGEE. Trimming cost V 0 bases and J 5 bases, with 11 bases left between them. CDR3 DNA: TGTGCCAGCAGCGTAGCTGCGGGGAGATATGGCTACACCTTC. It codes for CASSVAAGRYGYTF.

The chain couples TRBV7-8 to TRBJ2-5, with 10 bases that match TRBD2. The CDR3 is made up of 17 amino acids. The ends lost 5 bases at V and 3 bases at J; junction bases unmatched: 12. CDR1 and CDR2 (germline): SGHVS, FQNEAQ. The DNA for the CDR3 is TGTGCCAGCAGCCCCCGGGGGAGTACTAGCGGGAAAGAGACCCAGTACTTC. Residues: CASSPRGSTSGKETQYF.

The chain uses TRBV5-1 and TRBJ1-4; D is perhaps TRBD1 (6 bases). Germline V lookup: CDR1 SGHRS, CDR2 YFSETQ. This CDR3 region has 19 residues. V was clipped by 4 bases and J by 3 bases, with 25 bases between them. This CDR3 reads CASSPRPGQQPASNEKLFF. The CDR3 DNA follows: TGCGCCAGCAGCCCTCGCCCCGGACAGCAACCTGCTTCTAATGAAAAACTGTTTTTT. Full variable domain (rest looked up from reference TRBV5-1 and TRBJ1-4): KAGVTQTPRYLIKTRGQQVTLSCSPISGHRSVSWYQQTPGQGLQFLFEYFSETQRNKGNFPGRFSGRQFSNSRSEMNVSTLELGDSALYLCASSPRPGQQPASNEKLFFGSGTQLSVL.

The CDR3 coding sequence is TGTGCCAGCAGCCAAGATCCCCCCAGCTCGGCCAAAAACATTCAGTACTTC. Translation gives CASSQDPPSSAKNIQYF. The chain links TRBV4-2 to TRBJ2-4; no definite D call. Germline lookup yields CDR1 LGHNA and CDR2 YNFKEQ. The length of the CDR3 is 17 residues. Trimming stripped 0 bases from V and 1 base from J, with 13 bases between.

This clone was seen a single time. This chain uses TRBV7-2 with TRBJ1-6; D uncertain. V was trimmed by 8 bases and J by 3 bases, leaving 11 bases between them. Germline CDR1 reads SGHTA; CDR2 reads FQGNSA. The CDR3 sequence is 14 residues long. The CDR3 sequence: CASGSGYYNSPLHF. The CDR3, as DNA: TGTGCCAGCGGTTCAGGTTACTATAATTCACCCCTCCACTTT.

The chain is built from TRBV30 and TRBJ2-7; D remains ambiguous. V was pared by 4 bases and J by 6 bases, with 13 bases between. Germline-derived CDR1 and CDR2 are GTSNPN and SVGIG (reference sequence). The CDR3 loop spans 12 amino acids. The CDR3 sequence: CAWTRPGLEQYF. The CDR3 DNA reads TGTGCCTGGACCAGACCGGGTCTCGAGCAGTACTTC. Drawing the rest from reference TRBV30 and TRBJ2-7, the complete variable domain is SQTIHQWPATLVQPVGSPLSLECTVEGTSNPNLYWYRQAAGRGLQLLFYSVGIGQISSEVPQNLSASRPQDRQFILSSKKLLLSDSGFYLCAWTRPGLEQYFGPGTRLTVT.

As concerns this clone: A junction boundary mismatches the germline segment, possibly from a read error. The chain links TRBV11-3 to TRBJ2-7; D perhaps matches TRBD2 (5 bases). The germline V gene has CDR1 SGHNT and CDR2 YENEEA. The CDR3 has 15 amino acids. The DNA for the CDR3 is TGTGCCAGCAGCTTAGGGACTGTTCCCTCCGACGAGCAGTACTTC. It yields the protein CASSLGTVPSDEQYF.

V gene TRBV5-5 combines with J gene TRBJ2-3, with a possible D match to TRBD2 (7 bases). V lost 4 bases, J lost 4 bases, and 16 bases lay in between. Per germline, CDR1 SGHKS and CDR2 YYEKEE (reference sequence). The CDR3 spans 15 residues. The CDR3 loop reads CASSEGGGPPDTQYF. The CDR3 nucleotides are TGTGCCAGCAGCGAGGGGGGAGGGCCCCCAGATACGCAGTATTTT. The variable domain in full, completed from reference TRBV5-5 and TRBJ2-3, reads DAGVTQSPTHLIKTRGQQVTLRCSPISGHKSVSWYQQVLGQGPQFIFQYYEKEERGRGNFPDRFSARQFPNYSSELNVNALLLGDSALYLCASSEGGGPPDTQYFGPGTRLTVL.

The CDR3 loop is CATGQGGNTGELFF. CDR3 coding DNA: TGTGCCACGGGACAGGGAGGAAACACCGGGGAGCTGTTTTTT. The chain couples TRBV10-3 to TRBJ2-2; 9 bases line up with TRBD1. With V trimmed by 10 bases and J by 2 bases, 5 bases remained unmatched. Germline assignment: CDR1 ENHRY and CDR2 SYGVKD. The CDR3 loop spans 14 amino acids.

The CDR3 loop reads CASSRLAGGPRGETQYF. The CDR3 DNA reads TGTGCCAGCAGTAGACTAGCGGGGGGGCCGAGGGGAGAGACCCAGTACTTC. The chain couples TRBV2 to TRBJ2-5; TRBD2 aligns across 14 bases. The CDR3 loop spans 17 amino acids. The junction had 9 bases not matched to a gene; V was cut back by 5 bases and J by 4 bases. Germline CDR1 SNHLY, CDR2 FYNNEI.

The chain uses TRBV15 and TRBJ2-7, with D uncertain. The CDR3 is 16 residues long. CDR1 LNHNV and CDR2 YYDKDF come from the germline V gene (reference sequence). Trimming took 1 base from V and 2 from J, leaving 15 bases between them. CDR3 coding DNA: TGTGCCACCAGCAGAGCGGTTGGGCAGGCCACCTACGAGCAGTACTTC. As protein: CATSRAVGQATYEQYF. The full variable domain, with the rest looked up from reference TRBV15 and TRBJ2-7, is DAMVIQNPRYQVTQFGKPVTLSCSQTLNHNVMYWYQQKSSQAPKLLFHYYDKDFNNEADTPDNFQSRRPNTSFCFLDIRSPGLGDTAMYLCATSRAVGQATYEQYFGPGTRLTVT.

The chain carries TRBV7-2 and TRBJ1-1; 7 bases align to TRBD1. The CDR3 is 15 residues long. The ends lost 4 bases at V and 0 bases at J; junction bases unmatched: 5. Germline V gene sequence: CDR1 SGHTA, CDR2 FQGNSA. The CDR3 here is CASSYLTGLNTEAFF. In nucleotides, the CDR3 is TGTGCCAGCAGCTATTTGACAGGGCTGAACACTGAAGCTTTCTTT.

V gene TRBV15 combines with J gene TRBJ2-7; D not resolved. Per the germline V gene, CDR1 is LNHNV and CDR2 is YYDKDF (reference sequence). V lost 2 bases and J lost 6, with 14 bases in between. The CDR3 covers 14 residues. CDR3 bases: TGTGCCACCAGCAGACCGGAACCCGGCGTCGAGCAGTACTTC. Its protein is CATSRPEPGVEQYF.

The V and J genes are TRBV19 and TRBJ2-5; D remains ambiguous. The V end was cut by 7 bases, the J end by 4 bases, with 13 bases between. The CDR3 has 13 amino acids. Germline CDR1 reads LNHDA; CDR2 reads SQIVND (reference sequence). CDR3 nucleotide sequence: TGTGCCAGTACGGCCCGGACGGGAGAGACCCAGTACTTC. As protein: CASTARTGETQYF.

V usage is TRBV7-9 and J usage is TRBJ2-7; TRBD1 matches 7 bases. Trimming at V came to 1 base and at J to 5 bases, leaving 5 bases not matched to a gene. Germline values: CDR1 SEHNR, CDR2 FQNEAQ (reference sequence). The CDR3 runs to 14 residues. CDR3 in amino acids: CASSLVRGPHEQYF. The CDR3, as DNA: TGTGCCAGCAGCTTAGTAAGGGGGCCTCACGAGCAGTACTTC.

This CDR3 is CASSAGSYEQYF. The DNA for the CDR3 is TGTGCCTCTAGCGCGGGCTCCTACGAGCAGTACTTC. The genes are TRBV30 and TRBJ2-7; D is possibly TRBD2 (6 bases). This CDR3 region has 12 residues. Germline V CDR1 and CDR2: GTSNPN, SVGIG (reference sequence). Trimming removed 7 bases at V and 0 bases at J, with 10 bases between.

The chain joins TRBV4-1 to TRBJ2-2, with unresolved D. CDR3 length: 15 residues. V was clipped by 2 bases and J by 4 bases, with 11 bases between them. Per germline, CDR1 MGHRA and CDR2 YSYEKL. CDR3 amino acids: CASSQIIKGTGELFF. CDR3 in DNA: TGCGCCAGCAGCCAAATTATTAAAGGCACCGGGGAGCTGTTTTTT.

The DNA for the CDR3 is TGTGCCAGCAGCCGGACTAGCGGGACCTACGAGCAGTACTTC. Translation gives CASSRTSGTYEQYF. The V call is TRBV7-9, the J call TRBJ2-7; the match to TRBD2 covers 12 bases. CDR3 length equals 14 residues. V shed 5 bases, J shed 2 bases, and the junction held 1 base outside the gene matches. Germline V gene lookup returns CDR1 SEHNR and CDR2 FQNEAQ (reference sequence).

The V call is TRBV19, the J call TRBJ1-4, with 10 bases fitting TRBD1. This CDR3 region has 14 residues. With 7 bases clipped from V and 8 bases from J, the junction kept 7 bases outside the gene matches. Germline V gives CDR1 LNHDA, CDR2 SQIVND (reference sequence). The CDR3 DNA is TGTGCCAGTACTATCCGGACAGGGGGGGAAAAACTGTTTTTT. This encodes CASTIRTGGEKLFF. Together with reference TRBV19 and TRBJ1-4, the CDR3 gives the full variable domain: DGGITQSPKYLFRKEGQNVTLSCEQNLNHDAMYWYRQDPGQGLRLIYYSQIVNDFQKGDIAEGYSVSREKKESFPLTVTSAQKNPTAFYLCASTIRTGGEKLFFGSGTQLSVL.

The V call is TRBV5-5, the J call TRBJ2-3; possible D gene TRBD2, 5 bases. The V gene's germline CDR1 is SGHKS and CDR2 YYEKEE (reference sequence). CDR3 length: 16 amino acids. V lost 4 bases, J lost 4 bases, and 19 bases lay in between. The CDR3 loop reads CASSALGLNVADTQYF. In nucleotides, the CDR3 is TGTGCCAGCAGCGCGCTAGGACTCAACGTTGCAGATACGCAGTATTTT.

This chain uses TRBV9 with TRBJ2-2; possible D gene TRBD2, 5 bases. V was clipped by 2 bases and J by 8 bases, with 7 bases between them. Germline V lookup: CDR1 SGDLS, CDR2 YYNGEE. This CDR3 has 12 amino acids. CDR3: CASSVTGGELFF. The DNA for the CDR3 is TGTGCCAGCAGCGTCACGGGGGGGGAGCTGTTTTTT.

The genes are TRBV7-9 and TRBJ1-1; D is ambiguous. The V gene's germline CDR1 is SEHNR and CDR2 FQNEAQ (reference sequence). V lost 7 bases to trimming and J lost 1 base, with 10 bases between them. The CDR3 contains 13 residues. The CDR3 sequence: CASNGLPNTEAFF. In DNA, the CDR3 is TGTGCCAGCAACGGACTCCCGAACACTGAAGCTTTCTTT.

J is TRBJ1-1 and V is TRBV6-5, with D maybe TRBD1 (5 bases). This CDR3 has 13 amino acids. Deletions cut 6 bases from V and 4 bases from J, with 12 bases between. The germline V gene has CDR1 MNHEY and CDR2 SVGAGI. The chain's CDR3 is CASRPGGSTEAFF. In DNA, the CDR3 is TGTGCCAGCAGGCCGGGGGGTAGCACTGAAGCTTTCTTT.

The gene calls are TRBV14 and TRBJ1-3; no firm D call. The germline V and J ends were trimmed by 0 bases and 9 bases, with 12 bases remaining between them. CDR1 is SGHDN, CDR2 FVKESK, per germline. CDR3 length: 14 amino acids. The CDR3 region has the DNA TGTGCCAGCAGCCAAGAATTCCGGAGGCCCACCATATATTTT. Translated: CASSQEFRRPTIYF.

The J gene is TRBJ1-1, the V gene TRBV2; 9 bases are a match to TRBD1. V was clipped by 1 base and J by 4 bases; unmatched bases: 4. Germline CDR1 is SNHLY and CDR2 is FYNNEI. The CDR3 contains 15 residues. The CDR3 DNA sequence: TGTGCCAGCAGTGAAGACAGGGGGCCATTCACTGAAGCTTTCTTT. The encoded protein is CASSEDRGPFTEAFF. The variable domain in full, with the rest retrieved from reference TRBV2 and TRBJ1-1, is EPEVTQTPSHQVTQMGQEVILRCVPISNHLYFYWYRQILGQKVEFLVSFYNNEISEKSEIFDDQFSVERPDGSNFTLKIRSTKLEDSAMYFCASSEDRGPFTEAFFGQGTRLTVV.

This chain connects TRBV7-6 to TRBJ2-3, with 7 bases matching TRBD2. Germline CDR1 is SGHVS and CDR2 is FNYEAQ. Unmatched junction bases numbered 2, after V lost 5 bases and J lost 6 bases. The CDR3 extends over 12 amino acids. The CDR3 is CASSARGDTQYF. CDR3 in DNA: TGTGCCAGCAGCGCGCGGGGGGATACGCAGTATTTT.

CDR3 coding DNA: TGTGCCAGCAGCTTAGACAGGGGATGGGATACGCAGTATTTT. Translated: CASSLDRGWDTQYF. The chain recombines TRBV7-8 with TRBJ2-3; 7 positions match TRBD1. J gave up 6 bases and V 1 base, and 4 bases lay outside the gene matches. The CDR3 covers 14 residues. Germline CDR1 reads SGHVS; CDR2 reads FQNEAQ.